A single sample gave rise to the 21 T cell receptor beta chains below, sequenced in a study of cytomegalovirus exposure and HLA in healthy donors. PCR involved 60 Vbeta and 13 Jbeta primers. Assay used: immunoSEQ multiplex PCR; TCRdb lists only in-frame clones, some missing. The sample lists about 120,000 clones; about 84% were seen once. Sequencing was carried out using PBMCs. All receptors derive from a young man in good health and CMV-seropositive.

The chain has TRBV4-1 and TRBJ2-7, with a weak D call TRBD1 (6 bases). The CDR3 totals 15 residues. Germline V gives CDR1 MGHRA, CDR2 YSYEKL. V shed 3 bases and J shed 2 bases, with 14 bases lying between them. The CDR3 sequence is CASSQLDSDTYEQYF. In DNA form, the CDR3 reads TGCGCCAGCAGCCAGCTGGACAGCGATACCTACGAGCAGTACTTC.

This clone was detected only a few times. Within the sample, other DNA sequences also encode this same CDR3. This chain uses TRBV7-9 with TRBJ2-7; possible D gene TRBD2, 6 bases. CDR1 and CDR2 (germline): SEHNR, FQNEAQ (reference sequence). V lost 3 bases and J lost 6, with 24 bases in between. The CDR3 extends over 17 amino acids. DNA of the CDR3: TGTGCCAGCAGCTTCACCCTTAGCCCCGGGAGTACGGCCGAGCAGTACTTC. Its translation: CASSFTLSPGSTAEQYF. Filled out from reference TRBV7-9 and TRBJ2-7, the complete variable domain reads DTGVSQNPRHKITKRGQNVTFRCDPISEHNRLYWYRQTLGQGPEFLTYFQNEAQLEKSRLLSDRFSAERPKGSFSTLEIQRTEQGDSAMYLCASSFTLSPGSTAEQYFGPGTRLTVT.

This clone was picked up one time. CDR3: CASVGGGALDTQYF. The CDR3 DNA is TGTGCCAGCGTTGGCGGGGGGGCTCTTGATACGCAGTATTTT. The rearrangement links TRBV25-1 to TRBJ2-3, with 9 positions matching TRBD2. This CDR3 is built from 14 residues. Germline V CDR1 and CDR2: MGHDK, SYGVNS. J gave up 6 bases and V 8 bases, and 9 bases lay outside the gene matches.

The chain joins TRBV9 to TRBJ2-7; D is perhaps TRBD1 (6 bases). V was shortened by 0 bases and J by 5 bases, with 15 bases between the two germline ends. The CDR3 length is 15 residues. Germline lookup yields CDR1 SGDLS and CDR2 YYNGEE. The CDR3 nucleotides read TGTGCCAGCAGCGTAGGTGCCGGACAGAGCAACGAGCAGTACTTC. Its translation is CASSVGAGQSNEQYF. Based on the CDR3 plus reference TRBV9 and TRBJ2-7, the full variable domain is DSGVTQTPKHLITATGQRVTLRCSPRSGDLSVYWYQQSLDQGLQFLIQYYNGEERAKGNILERFSAQQFPDLHSELNLSSLELGDSALYFCASSVGAGQSNEQYFGPGTRLTVT.

The rearrangement links TRBV4-3 to TRBJ2-2; D possibly corresponds to TRBD2 (6 bases). The ends were cut back, 0 bases at V and 5 bases at J, with 16 bases in the middle. The CDR3 loop spans 17 amino acids. Germline-derived CDR1 and CDR2 are LGHNA and YSLEER. The CDR3 loop reads CASSQDLGDSATGELFF. The CDR3 DNA is TGCGCCAGCAGCCAAGATCTCGGGGACTCCGCAACCGGGGAGCTGTTTTTT.

This clone was counted only a few times. J is TRBJ1-2 and V is TRBV7-2; TRBD1 aligns across 7 bases. This CDR3 contains 13 residues. Germline CDR1 and CDR2: SGHTA and FQGNSA. Trimming at V came to 4 bases and at J to 13 bases, leaving 12 bases not matched to a gene. The CDR3 sequence is CASSSDGTALPTF. The CDR3 DNA follows: TGTGCCAGCAGCTCCGACGGGACAGCCCTTCCCACCTTC.

The chain links TRBV25-1 to TRBJ1-1; D is unresolved. Trimming removed 5 bases at V and 1 base at J, with 17 bases between. The germline gives CDR1 MGHDK, CDR2 SYGVNS. This CDR3 is built from 16 residues. CDR3 protein: CASSRSRAAANTEAFF. In DNA form, the CDR3 reads TGTGCCAGCAGTCGGTCGAGGGCCGCGGCGAACACTGAAGCTTTCTTT.

The rearrangement joins TRBV6-1 to TRBJ1-3; no firm D call. The CDR3 spans 13 residues. Germline V gene lookup returns CDR1 MNHNS and CDR2 SASEGT. V was cut by 6 bases and J by 5 bases, with 11 bases left in between. The CDR3 nucleotides read TGTGCCAGCAGCGCTCGGGAACGAAACACCATATATTTT. Translation gives CASSARERNTIYF.

Here the CDR3 DNA reads TGCGCCAGCAGCCCCAAAACGGCAGGGGGCTACGAGCAGTACTTC. Residues: CASSPKTAGGYEQYF. This chain uses TRBV5-1 with TRBJ2-7; 7 nucleotides align to TRBD1. This CDR3 is 15 amino acids long. V was clipped by 4 bases and J by 3 bases; unmatched bases: 10. CDR1 is SGHRS and CDR2 is YFSETQ in the germline V gene. The variable domain in full, completed from reference TRBV5-1 and TRBJ2-7, reads KAGVTQTPRYLIKTRGQQVTLSCSPISGHRSVSWYQQTPGQGLQFLFEYFSETQRNKGNFPGRFSGRQFSNSRSEMNVSTLELGDSALYLCASSPKTAGGYEQYFGPGTRLTVT.

CDR3 sequence (DNA): TGTGCTAGTGGTTTCCCCTCTGGACAGGGGCGAACGGGGGAGCAGTACTTC. Protein product: CASGFPSGQGRTGEQYF. The chain links TRBV12-5 to TRBJ2-5, with 9 nucleotides matching TRBD1. Trimming cost V 3 bases and J 11 bases; bases outside gene matches: 19. Germline CDR1 and CDR2: LGHNT and FRNRAP. This CDR3 region has 17 residues.

This chain uses TRBV5-1 with TRBJ2-7; 8 positions agree with TRBD1. This CDR3 is 14 amino acids long. Trimming at V came to 4 bases and at J to 4 bases, leaving 7 bases not matched to a gene. Germline CDR1 and CDR2: SGHRS and YFSETQ. The CDR3 here is CASSPGQGVYEQYF. The DNA of the CDR3 is TGCGCCAGCAGCCCTGGACAGGGAGTTTACGAGCAGTACTTC. Full variable domain (outside the CDR3, taken from reference TRBV5-1 and TRBJ2-7): KAGVTQTPRYLIKTRGQQVTLSCSPISGHRSVSWYQQTPGQGLQFLFEYFSETQRNKGNFPGRFSGRQFSNSRSEMNVSTLELGDSALYLCASSPGQGVYEQYFGPGTRLTVT.

This rearrangement joins TRBV7-6 to TRBJ2-7, with 7 bases matching TRBD1. Trimming removed 4 bases from V and 4 bases from J; junction bases left unmatched: 4. Germline loops: CDR1 SGHVS, CDR2 FNYEAQ. This CDR3 spans 13 amino acids. CDR3 loop: CASSYRQGYEQYF. In nucleotides, the CDR3 is TGTGCCAGCAGCTACCGACAGGGATACGAGCAGTACTTC.

The chain is built from TRBV30 and TRBJ1-1; 7 bases align to TRBD1. Germline values: CDR1 GTSNPN, CDR2 SVGIG (reference sequence). The CDR3 loop spans 15 amino acids. The ends lost 0 bases at V and 1 base at J; junction bases unmatched: 5. CDR3 sequence (DNA): TGTGCCTGGAGTGTACCCCAGGGGGAGAACACTGAAGCTTTCTTT. It specifies CAWSVPQGENTEAFF.

The chain links TRBV5-4 to TRBJ1-3; D is unresolved. The CDR3 sequence is 14 residues long. V gave up 1 base and J gave up 0 bases, with 5 bases separating them. Germline V gives CDR1 SGHNT, CDR2 YYREEE (reference sequence). CDR3 bases: TGTGCCAGCAGCTTGCGGAGCTCTGGAAACACCATATATTTT. Amino acid sequence: CASSLRSSGNTIYF.

The rearrangement uses TRBV18 and TRBJ2-3; no reliable D call. The length of the CDR3 is 14 residues. The V end was cut by 2 bases, the J end by 4 bases, with 10 bases between. The germline gives CDR1 KGHSH, CDR2 LQKENI. CDR3 sequence: CASSPNPVPDTQYF. Written as DNA, the CDR3 is TGTGCCAGCTCACCAAATCCCGTCCCAGATACGCAGTATTTT.

The genes are TRBV19 and TRBJ2-7; TRBD2 matches at 12 bases. J was trimmed by 7 bases and V by 5 bases; bases with no gene match: 6. Per the germline V gene, CDR1 is LNHDA and CDR2 is SQIVND (reference sequence). This CDR3 contains 14 residues. The chain's CDR3 is CASSASGRAGEQYF. The DNA of the CDR3 is TGTGCCAGTAGTGCTAGCGGGAGGGCCGGAGAGCAGTACTTC.

The chain uses TRBV2 and TRBJ2-7; a weak D match, TRBD2 (6 bases). V was clipped by 8 bases and J by 4 bases, with 15 bases between them. There are 13 residues in the CDR3. CDR1 SNHLY and CDR2 FYNNEI come from the germline V gene. Here the CDR3 DNA reads TGTGCCAGCGGGGGGACTGAAGCTTACGAGCAGTACTTC. It specifies CASGGTEAYEQYF.

The DNA for the CDR3 is TGTGCCAGCAGCGGAGTGGGCCAAGAGACCCAGTACTTC. Translating it yields CASSGVGQETQYF. The gene calls are TRBV7-2 and TRBJ2-5; D unclear. The CDR3 extends over 13 amino acids. CDR1 and CDR2 (germline): SGHTA, FQGNSA. V gave up 5 bases and J gave up 1 base, with 8 bases separating them.

V is TRBV7-8 and J is TRBJ1-1, with TRBD1 matching over 9 bases. Trimming removed 2 bases from V and 3 bases from J; junction bases left unmatched: 4. This CDR3 is 15 amino acids long. From germline, CDR1 is SGHVS and CDR2 FQNEAQ. CDR3 DNA: TGTGCCAGCAGCTTAAGGACAGGGGAGCACACTGAAGCTTTCTTT. This encodes CASSLRTGEHTEAFF.

The chain combines TRBV7-9 with TRBJ2-1, with D hard to call. Germline CDR1 reads SEHNR; CDR2 reads FQNEAQ (reference sequence). Trimming cost V 4 bases and J 10 bases, with 8 bases left between them. The CDR3 is 11 residues long. This CDR3 reads CASSSTGEQFF. CDR3 bases: TGTGCCAGCAGCTCGACCGGGGAGCAGTTCTTC.

The chain recombines TRBV5-1 with TRBJ2-5; maybe TRBD2 (6 bases). CDR1 and CDR2 from the germline V gene are SGHRS and YFSETQ. The CDR3 is made up of 15 amino acids. Deletions cut 4 bases from V and 4 bases from J, with 17 bases between. CDR3 sequence (DNA): TGCGCCAGCAGCCCGCTGGGGTCGGAGGGAGAGACCCAGTACTTC. The encoded protein is CASSPLGSEGETQYF.